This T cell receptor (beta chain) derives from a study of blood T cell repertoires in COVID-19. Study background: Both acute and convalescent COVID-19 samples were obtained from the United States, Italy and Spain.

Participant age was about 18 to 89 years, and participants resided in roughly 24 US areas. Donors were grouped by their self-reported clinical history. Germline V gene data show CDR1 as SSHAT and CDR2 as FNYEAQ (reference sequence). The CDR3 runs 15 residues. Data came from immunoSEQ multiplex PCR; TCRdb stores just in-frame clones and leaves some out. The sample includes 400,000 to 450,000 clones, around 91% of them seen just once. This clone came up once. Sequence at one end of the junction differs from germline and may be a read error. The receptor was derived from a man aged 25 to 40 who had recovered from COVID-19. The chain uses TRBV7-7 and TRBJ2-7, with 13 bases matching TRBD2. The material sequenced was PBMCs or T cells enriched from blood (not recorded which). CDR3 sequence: CASSLGTSGTNEQYF. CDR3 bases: TGTGCTAGCAGCCTGGGGACTAGCGGGACTAACGAGCAGTACTTC.